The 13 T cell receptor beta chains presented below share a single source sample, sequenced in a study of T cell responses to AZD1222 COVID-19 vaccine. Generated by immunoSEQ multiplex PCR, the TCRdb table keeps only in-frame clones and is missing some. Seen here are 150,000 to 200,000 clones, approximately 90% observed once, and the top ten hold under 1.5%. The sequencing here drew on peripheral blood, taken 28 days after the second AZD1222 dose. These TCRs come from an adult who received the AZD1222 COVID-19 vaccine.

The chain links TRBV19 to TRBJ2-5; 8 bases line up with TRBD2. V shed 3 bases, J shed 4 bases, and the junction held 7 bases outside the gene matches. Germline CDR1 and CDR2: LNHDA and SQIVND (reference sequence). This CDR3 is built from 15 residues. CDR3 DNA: TGTGCCAGTAGTATTCTCGGGGGGGCTCTAGAGACCCAGTACTTC. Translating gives CASSILGGALETQYF.

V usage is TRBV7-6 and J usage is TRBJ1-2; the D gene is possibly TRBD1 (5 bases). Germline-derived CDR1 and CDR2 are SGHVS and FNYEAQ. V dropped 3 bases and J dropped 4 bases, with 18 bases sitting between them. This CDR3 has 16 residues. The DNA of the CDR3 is TGTGCCAGCAGCTTGACAGCCCGACAATCCTTCTATGGCTACACCTTC. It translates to CASSLTARQSFYGYTF.

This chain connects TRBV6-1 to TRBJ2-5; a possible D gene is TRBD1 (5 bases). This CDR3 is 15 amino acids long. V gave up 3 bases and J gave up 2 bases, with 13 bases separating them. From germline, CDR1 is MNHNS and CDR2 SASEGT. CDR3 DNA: TGTGCCAGCAGTGAGACAGCTGGGGCACAAGAGACCCAGTACTTC. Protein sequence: CASSETAGAQETQYF.

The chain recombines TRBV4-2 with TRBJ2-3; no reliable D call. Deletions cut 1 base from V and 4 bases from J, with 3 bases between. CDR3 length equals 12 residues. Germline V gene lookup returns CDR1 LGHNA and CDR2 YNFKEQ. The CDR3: CASSQAADTQYF. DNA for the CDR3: TGTGCCAGCAGCCAAGCAGCAGATACGCAGTATTTT.

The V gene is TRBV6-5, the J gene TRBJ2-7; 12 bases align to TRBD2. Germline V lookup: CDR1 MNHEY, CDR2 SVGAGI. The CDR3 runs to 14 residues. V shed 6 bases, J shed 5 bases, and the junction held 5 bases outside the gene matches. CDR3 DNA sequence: TGTGCCAGCAGCCGCACTAGCGGGAGGCACGAGCAGTACTTC. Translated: CASSRTSGRHEQYF.

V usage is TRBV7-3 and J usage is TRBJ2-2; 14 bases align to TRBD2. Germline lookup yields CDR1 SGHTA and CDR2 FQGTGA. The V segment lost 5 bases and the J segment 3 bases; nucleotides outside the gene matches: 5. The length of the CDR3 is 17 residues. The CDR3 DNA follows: TGTGCCAGCAGCCACGGGACTAGCGGGAGACACACCGGGGAGCTGTTTTTT. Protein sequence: CASSHGTSGRHTGELFF.

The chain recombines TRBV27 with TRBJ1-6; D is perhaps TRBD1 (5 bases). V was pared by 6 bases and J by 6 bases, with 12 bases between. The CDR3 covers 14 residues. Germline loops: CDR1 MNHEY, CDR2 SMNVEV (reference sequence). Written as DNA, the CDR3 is TGTGCCAGCAGAATGAAGGGGACTAATTCACCCCTCCACTTT. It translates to CASRMKGTNSPLHF.

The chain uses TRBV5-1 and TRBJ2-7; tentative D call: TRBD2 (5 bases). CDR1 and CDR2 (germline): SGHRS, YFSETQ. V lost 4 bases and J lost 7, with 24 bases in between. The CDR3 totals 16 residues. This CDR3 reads CASSPDPAGSLGEQYF. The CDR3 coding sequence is TGCGCCAGCAGCCCTGATCCCGCGGGTTCCCTTGGAGAGCAGTACTTC. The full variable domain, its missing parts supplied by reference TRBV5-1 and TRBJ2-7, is KAGVTQTPRYLIKTRGQQVTLSCSPISGHRSVSWYQQTPGQGLQFLFEYFSETQRNKGNFPGRFSGRQFSNSRSEMNVSTLELGDSALYLCASSPDPAGSLGEQYFGPGTRLTVT.

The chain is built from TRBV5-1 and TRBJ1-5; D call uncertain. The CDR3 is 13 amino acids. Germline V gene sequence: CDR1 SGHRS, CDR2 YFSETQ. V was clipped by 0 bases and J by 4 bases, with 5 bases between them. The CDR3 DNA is TGCGCCAGCAGCTTGGCGGGGAATCAGCCCCAGCATTTT. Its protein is CASSLAGNQPQHF.

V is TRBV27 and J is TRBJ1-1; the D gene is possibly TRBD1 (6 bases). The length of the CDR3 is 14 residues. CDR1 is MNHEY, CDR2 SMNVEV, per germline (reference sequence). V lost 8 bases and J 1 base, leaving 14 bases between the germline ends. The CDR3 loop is CASGGGRRNTEAFF. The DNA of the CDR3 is TGTGCCAGCGGGGGGGGCAGGAGGAACACTGAAGCTTTCTTT.

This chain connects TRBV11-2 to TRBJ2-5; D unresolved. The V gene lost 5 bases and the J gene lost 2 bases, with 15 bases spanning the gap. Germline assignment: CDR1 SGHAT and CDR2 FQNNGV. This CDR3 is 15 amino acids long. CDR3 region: CASSRPMFGQETQYF. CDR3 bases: TGTGCCAGCAGCCGACCGATGTTCGGTCAAGAGACCCAGTACTTC.

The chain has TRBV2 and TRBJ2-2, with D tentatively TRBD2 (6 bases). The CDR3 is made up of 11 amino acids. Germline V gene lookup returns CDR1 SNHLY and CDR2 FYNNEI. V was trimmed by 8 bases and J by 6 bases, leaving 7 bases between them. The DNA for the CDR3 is TGTGCCAGCGGGGGGTCCGGGGAGCTGTTTTTT. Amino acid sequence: CASGGSGELFF.

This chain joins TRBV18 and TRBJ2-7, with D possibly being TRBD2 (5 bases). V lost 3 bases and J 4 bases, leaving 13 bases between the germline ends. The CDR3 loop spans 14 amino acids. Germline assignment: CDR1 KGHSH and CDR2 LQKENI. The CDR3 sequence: CASSPSFRGYEQYF. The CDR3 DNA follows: TGTGCCAGCTCACCGTCGTTTCGGGGTTACGAGCAGTACTTC.